This entry is about one T cell receptor beta chain. Its target is not known. CDR1 MNHEY and CDR2 SVGEGT come from the germline V gene. There are 14 residues in the CDR3. Trimming removed 8 bases at V and 8 bases at J, with 19 bases between. As for treatment: approximately 9-day PBMC culture with coronavirus spike peptide pools or control peptides (ViraFEST assay). This sample was included in a study of vaccination and CD4 T cells after COVID-19. Sequencing of DNA taken from cultured CD4+ T cells relied on the Oncomine TCR Beta short-read assay. Each CDR3 protein is one row after TCRdb ran MiXCR on the PCR reads. The sample includes some 10,000 distinct CDR3 sequences, 43% seen only once; the top ten take 20% to 25%.

V is TRBV6-2 or TRBV6-3 and J is TRBJ2-1; D may be TRBD2 (6 bases). Sequenced material: CD4+ T cells from blood, cultured in vitro. The receptor was isolated from a human donor who had recovered from COVID-19. Here the CDR3 DNA reads TGTGCCAGCCTAACCGGGACTGGCCGGGATGAGCAGTTCTTC. This gives the protein CASLTGTGRDEQFF.